Presented here are 17 T cell receptor beta chains from one specimen sequenced in a study of T cells after yellow fever vaccination. TCRdb ran MiXCR on the 5' RACE reads and lists one entry per CDR3 protein. This table holds 150,000 to 200,000 distinct CDR3 sequences, around 9.3% found once. The sequencing here drew on CD8+ T cells sorted from PBMCs, taken 45 days after the yellow fever booster vaccination. The receptors stem from a man younger than 35 who received the YFV17D yellow fever vaccine.

This chain uses TRBV29-1 with TRBJ2-5, with D tentatively TRBD2 (7 bases). Germline CDR1 and CDR2: SQVTM and ANQGSEA. V lost 4 bases to trimming and J lost 4 bases, with 13 bases between them. The CDR3 covers 13 residues. Here the CDR3 reads CSVVWGGRETQYF. CDR3 DNA sequence: TGCAGCGTTGTCTGGGGGGGGCGAGAGACCCAGTACTTC.

The chain couples TRBV7-6 to TRBJ2-7, with TRBD2 identical over 7 bases. The CDR3 is 13 amino acids. CDR1 and CDR2 (germline): SGHVS, FNYEAQ. J was trimmed by 4 bases and V by 5 bases; bases with no gene match: 5. The CDR3 nucleotides read TGTGCCAGCAGCCCCTCCGGGAGGTACGAGCAGTACTTC. Translating gives CASSPSGRYEQYF.

The V and J genes are TRBV21-1 and TRBJ2-2; the table names TRBD1, a call not compared with the DNA. TRBV21-1 is a pseudogene segment. CDR3 length: 18 residues. CDR3 region: CASSKSRRAYRGTRELFF. The CDR3 region has the DNA TGTGCCAGCAGCAAAAGCAGAAGGGCCTACAGGGGTACCCGGGAGCTGTTTTTT.

This clonotype has a handful of counts. This chain uses TRBV9 with TRBJ1-1; unclear D gene. Trimming shortened V by 0 bases and J by 2 bases, and 20 bases separated the two germline ends. The V gene's germline CDR1 is SGDLS and CDR2 YYNGEE. The CDR3 sequence is 18 residues long. The CDR3 here is CASSVVPHNRGFNTEAFF. Here the CDR3 DNA reads TGTGCCAGCAGCGTAGTCCCCCACAACCGGGGATTTAACACTGAAGCTTTCTTT.

In its sample, this clonotype was seen a few times. The gene calls are TRBV7-9 and TRBJ2-5, with 7 bases identical to TRBD2. Germline CDR1 and CDR2: SEHNR and FQNEAQ (reference sequence). CDR3 length: 14 residues. The junction had 7 bases not matched to a gene; V was cut back by 4 bases and J by 5 bases. The CDR3 here is CASSSTEGGETQYF. In DNA, the CDR3 is TGTGCCAGCAGCTCTACAGAGGGAGGGGAGACCCAGTACTTC.

This chain links TRBV6-1 with TRBJ2-2, with unresolved D. The V gene's germline CDR1 is MNHNS and CDR2 SASEGT. This CDR3 spans 14 amino acids. V gave up 5 bases and J gave up 6 bases, with 13 bases separating them. CDR3 sequence: CASSTTLTPGELFF. CDR3 in DNA: TGTGCCAGCAGTACGACCCTTACCCCCGGGGAGCTGTTTTTT.

This clonotype has a handful of counts. The CDR3 loop is CASSFGGLQETQYF. CDR3 in DNA: TGTGCCAGCAGCTTTGGAGGGCTCCAAGAGACCCAGTACTTC. V gene TRBV7-6 combines with J gene TRBJ2-5; D might be TRBD2 (6 bases). The V end was cut by 3 bases, the J end by 1 base, with 9 bases between. CDR3 length: 14 amino acids. CDR1 SGHVS and CDR2 FNYEAQ come from the germline V gene.

This clonotype was detected a few times. This chain connects TRBV20-1 to TRBJ1-2, with TRBD1 matching 9 bases. Germline loops: CDR1 DFQATT, CDR2 SNEGSKA (reference sequence). CDR3 length: 13 amino acids. Unmatched junction bases numbered 5, after V lost 5 bases and J lost 4 bases. CDR3 region: CSAWDRDFYGYTF. The CDR3 DNA is TGCAGTGCTTGGGACAGGGATTTCTATGGCTACACCTTC.

This clonotype was observed a handful of times. The rearrangement uses TRBV4-1 and TRBJ1-6; D gene ambiguous. Germline-derived CDR1 and CDR2 are MGHRA and YSYEKL. Trimming removed 0 bases at V and 0 bases at J, with 9 bases between. The CDR3 extends over 17 amino acids. As DNA, the CDR3 is TGCGCCAGCAGCCAAGAAATTAGGCACTCCTATAATTCACCCCTCCACTTT. Amino acids: CASSQEIRHSYNSPLHF.

V and J are TRBV28 and TRBJ2-2; no clear D. CDR1 is MDHEN and CDR2 is SYDVKM in the germline V gene. V lost 2 bases to trimming and J lost 4 bases, with 14 bases between them. The CDR3 is 16 amino acids. CDR3 in amino acids: CASSLTVPLITGELFF. The CDR3 nucleotides read TGTGCCAGCAGTTTAACAGTGCCCCTTATCACCGGGGAGCTGTTTTTT.

This chain links TRBV24-1 with TRBJ2-2; 8 nucleotides align to TRBD2. The CDR3 length is 17 residues. Germline CDR1 reads KGHDR; CDR2 reads SFDVKD. The junction had 6 bases not matched to a gene; V was cut back by 1 base and J by 3 bases. CDR3 bases: TGTGCCACCAGTGATTTCGGCGGGGGGTTAGACACCGGGGAGCTGTTTTTT. This codes for CATSDFGGGLDTGELFF.

This clonotype has a handful of counts. This chain links TRBV5-1 with TRBJ2-5; 12 bases align to TRBD1. The CDR3 extends over 18 amino acids. CDR1 is SGHRS, CDR2 YFSETQ, per germline. Trimming at V came to 2 bases and at J to 1 base, leaving 9 bases not matched to a gene. The CDR3 spells CASSLPGTGGPLQETQYF. CDR3 sequence (DNA): TGCGCCAGCAGCTTACCCGGGACAGGGGGCCCCCTCCAAGAGACCCAGTACTTC.

This clonotype was detected many times. The chain joins TRBV7-3 to TRBJ2-5, with D tentatively TRBD1 (5 bases). CDR3 size: 14 residues. Per the germline V gene, CDR1 is SGHTA and CDR2 is FQGTGA. V was trimmed by 6 bases and J by 5 bases, leaving 16 bases between them. The chain's CDR3 is CASSERGGQETQYF. CDR3 DNA sequence: TGTGCCAGCAGTGAAAGGGGTGGCCAGGAGACCCAGTACTTC.

The rearrangement links TRBV5-1 to TRBJ2-7; D may match TRBD1 or TRBD2 (6 bases each). Trimming removed 4 bases from V and 7 bases from J, with 15 bases in between. This CDR3 spans 13 amino acids. The V gene's germline CDR1 is SGHRS and CDR2 YFSETQ. CDR3 in DNA: TGCGCCAGCAGCCTGGGGGGCGTCTGGGAGCAGTACTTC. Amino acid sequence: CASSLGGVWEQYF. The whole variable domain, filled in from reference TRBV5-1 and TRBJ2-7, reads KAGVTQTPRYLIKTRGQQVTLSCSPISGHRSVSWYQQTPGQGLQFLFEYFSETQRNKGNFPGRFSGRQFSNSRSEMNVSTLELGDSALYLCASSLGGVWEQYFGPGTRLTVT.

The chain recombines TRBV7-2 with TRBJ1-3; TRBD1 aligns across 9 bases. Germline loops: CDR1 SGHTA, CDR2 FQGNSA. Unmatched junction bases numbered 8, after V lost 1 base and J lost 4 bases. The CDR3 is made up of 17 amino acids. DNA for the CDR3: TGTGCCAGCAGCTTAGTCTCGGACAGGGGTCGAGGAAACACCATATATTTT. Translation gives CASSLVSDRGRGNTIYF.

This clonotype was recorded a few times. V usage is TRBV2 and J usage is TRBJ2-7; the match to TRBD2 covers 8 bases. CDR1 is SNHLY and CDR2 is FYNNEI in the germline V gene. The CDR3 runs 11 residues. The trim removed 10 bases at V and 6 bases at J, leaving 5 bases unmatched. This chain's CDR3 is CAIREGSEQYF. As DNA, the CDR3 is TGTGCCATTCGGGAGGGTAGCGAGCAGTACTTC.

The V gene is TRBV4-1, the J gene TRBJ2-7; D uncertain. The germline V gene encodes CDR1 MGHRA and CDR2 YSYEKL. This CDR3 region has 14 residues. Deletions cut 0 bases from V and 0 bases from J, with 6 bases between. The CDR3, as DNA: TGCGCCAGCAGCCAAGAGCCATTCTCCTACGAGCAGTACGTC. It codes for CASSQEPFSYEQYV.